The rows below give T cell receptor beta chains drawn from one sample of a study of Ad26.COV2.S vaccination and SARS-CoV-2 variants. The repertoire was sequenced with immunoSEQ multiplex PCR; TCRdb's copy has only in-frame clones and lacks some. The sample contains 350,000 to 550,000 clones, nearly 90% of which appear only once. Sequenced material: peripheral blood, taken in a trial of Ad26.COV2.S vaccine versus placebo. These receptors were obtained from a person aged 18-60 years who received the Ad26.COV2.S COVID-19 vaccine or a placebo. CDR3s include the opening cysteine and the closing phenylalanine or tryptophan. Fields, in order: V gene, J gene, clone size, D gene, CDR3 DNA, CDR3 protein. A D gene is named only where the DNA matches it firmly. Some rows mark clone size as missing; the rest say once, few, many or name a class of expanded clone.

>TRBV25-1|TRBJ2-1|-|TRBD2
TGTGCCAGCAGTGAATCGACTAGCCGTAAATACAATGAGCAGTTCTTC
CASSESTSRKYNEQFF
>TRBV9|TRBJ2-5|few|TRBD2
TGTGCCAGCAGCGTAGGGCCAGTCCGAGGGACTAGCGGGCCAAAAAGTGGGCAAGAGACCCAGTACTTC
CASSVGPVRGTSGPKSGQETQYF
>TRBV9|TRBJ1-2|-|-
TGTGCCAGCAGCGTAGCCCCGGTAAGAAACTATGGCTACACCTTC
CASSVAPVRNYGYTF
>TRBV11-2|TRBJ2-1|-|-
TGTGCCAGCAGCTTAGACGACATCAGGTCCTACAATGAGCAGTTCTTC
CASSLDDIRSYNEQFF
>TRBV11-2|TRBJ1-1|once|-
TGTGCCAGCAGCTTAGTACCATCGAACACTGAAGCTTTCTTT
CASSLVPSNTEAFF
>TRBV3-1/TRBV3-2|TRBJ1-6|-|-
TGTGCCAGCAGCCACAGATATAGAGGGAAGGGTTCACCCCTCCACTTT
CASSHRYRGKGSPLHF
>TRBV30|TRBJ1-3|-|TRBD1
TGTGCCTGGAGTGTCTTAGGGGGCGCTGGAAACACCATATATTTT
CAWSVLGGAGNTIYF
>TRBV5-1|TRBJ2-2|-|-
TGCGCCAGCAGCTTGCCGGCAGCAAACACCGGGGAGCTGTTTTTT
CASSLPAANTGELFF
>TRBV24-1|TRBJ2-5|-|-
TGTGCCACCAGTGGCGGACGTCGGGGGGCTGTAGAGACCCAGTACTTC
CATSGGRRGAVETQYF
>TRBV2|TRBJ2-1|-|-
TGTGCCAGCAGCGACAGAACAAAGATAAATGAGCAGTTCTTC
CASSDRTKINEQFF
>TRBV7-3|TRBJ2-3|-|-
TGTGCCAGCAGTTCTGGTGCAGATACGCAGTATTTT
CASSSGADTQYF
>TRBV7-3|TRBJ2-1|-|TRBD2
TGTGCCAGCAGCCTAGGACTAGCGGGAGTCGCTGAGCAGTTCTTC
CASSLGLAGVAEQFF
>TRBV19|TRBJ1-2|-|-
TGTGCCAGTAAGGGGGGTGCGACACAAGACTTAAATGGCTACACCTTC
CASKGGATQDLNGYTF
>TRBV28|TRBJ2-1|-|TRBD2
TGTGCCAGCAGTTTAATGTGGGGGGGCAATGAGCAGTTCTTC
CASSLMWGGNEQFF
>TRBV7-4|TRBJ1-4|-|-
TGTGCCAGCAGAAGTCACGGGCCCAAGAATTTCGATGAAAAACTGTTTTTT
CASRSHGPKNFDEKLFF
>TRBV10-3|TRBJ1-5|-|-
TGTGCCATCAGTGAGTCGGGAAGGGATGGGCAGCCCCAGCATTTT
CAISESGRDGQPQHF
>TRBV6-1|TRBJ1-5|-|-
TGTGCCAGCAGTGAAGTGACAAGGGCGAGTCAGCCCCAGCATTTT
CASSEVTRASQPQHF
>TRBV11-3|TRBJ2-1|-|TRBD2
TGTGCCAGCAGCTTTCTAGCGGGAGCCTACAATGAGCAGTTCTTC
CASSFLAGAYNEQFF
>TRBV1|TRBJ2-3|once|-
TGCACCAGCAGCTTCGACCCGGTATGTACCACAGATACGCAGTATTTT
CTSSFDPVCTTDTQYF
>TRBV6-5|TRBJ2-3|-|-
TGTGCCAGCAAAAGACAGGGCACAGATACGCAGTATTTT
CASKRQGTDTQYF
>TRBV7-6|TRBJ1-5|-|-
TGTGCCAGCAGCTTGAGTAGCAATCAGCCCCAGCATTTT
CASSLSSNQPQHF
>TRBV19|TRBJ1-2|-|-
TGTGCCAGTAGTGACCTCTTGGGGCCCGACGCTATTGGCTACACCTTC
CASSDLLGPDAIGYTF
>TRBV25-1|TRBJ2-1|-|TRBD2
TGTGCCAGCAGTAAACACTCTAGCGGGGGAGGCAATGAGCAGTTCTTC
CASSKHSSGGGNEQFF
>TRBV9|TRBJ2-3|-|TRBD2
TGTGCCAGCAGCGTTTTTAGCGGGAGGACCACAGATACGCAGTATTTT
CASSVFSGRTTDTQYF
>TRBV28|TRBJ1-2|once|-
TGTGCCAGCAGTAAGGGCTGGATCTATGGCTACACCTTC
CASSKGWIYGYTF